This T cell receptor (beta chain) was documented in a study of graft-versus-host responses after intestinal transplantation. Turning to the study itself: Multivisceral, liver-intestinal, or isolated intestinal transplants were received by the recipients. Broader study findings: Early post-transplant HvG declines showed an association with peak circulating GvH clone levels.

Details on this clone: The antigen is not known.

Trimming removed 3 bases at V and 0 bases at J, with 9 bases between. This CDR3 comprises 15 residues. CDR1 and CDR2 from the germline V gene are LNHDA and SQIVND (reference sequence). The assay was immunoSEQ multiplex PCR, and TCRdb's table has in-frame clones only and misses some. Seen here are around 97,000 clones, 75% to 95% observed once, and the top ten hold 5.5% to 7%. The rearrangement joins TRBV19 to TRBJ1-5; D is ambiguous. Source: unstimulated CD8+ T cells sorted from spleen or lymph node cells, taken before intestinal transplant. This receptor was obtained from a human donor who received an intestinal transplant. The CDR3 DNA reads as TGTGCCAGTAGTATCTACCAGAATAGCAATCAGCCCCAGCATTTT. It is translated as CASSIYQNSNQPQHF. Full variable domain (outside the CDR3, taken from reference TRBV19 and TRBJ1-5): DGGITQSPKYLFRKEGQNVTLSCEQNLNHDAMYWYRQDPGQGLRLIYYSQIVNDFQKGDIAEGYSVSREKKESFPLTVTSAQKNPTAFYLCASSIYQNSNQPQHFGDGTRLSIL.